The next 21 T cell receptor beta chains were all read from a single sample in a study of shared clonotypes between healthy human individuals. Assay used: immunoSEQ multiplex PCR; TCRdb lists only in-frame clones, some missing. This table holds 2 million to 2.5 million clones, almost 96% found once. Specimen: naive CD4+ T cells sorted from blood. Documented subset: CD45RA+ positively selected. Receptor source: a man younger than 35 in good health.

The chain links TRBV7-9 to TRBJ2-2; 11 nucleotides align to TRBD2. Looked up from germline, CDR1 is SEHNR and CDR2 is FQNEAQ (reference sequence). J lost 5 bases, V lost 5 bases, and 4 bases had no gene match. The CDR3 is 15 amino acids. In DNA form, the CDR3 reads TGTGCCAGCAGCACAAGGACTAGCGGGACCGGGGAGCTGTTTTTT. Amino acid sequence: CASSTRTSGTGELFF.

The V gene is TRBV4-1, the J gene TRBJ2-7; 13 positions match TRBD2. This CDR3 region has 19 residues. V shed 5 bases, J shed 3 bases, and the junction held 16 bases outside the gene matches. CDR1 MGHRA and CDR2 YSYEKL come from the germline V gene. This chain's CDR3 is CASSSRLAGGEVRGYEQYF. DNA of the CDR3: TGCGCCAGCAGCTCCCGACTAGCGGGGGGCGAAGTTAGAGGCTACGAGCAGTACTTC.

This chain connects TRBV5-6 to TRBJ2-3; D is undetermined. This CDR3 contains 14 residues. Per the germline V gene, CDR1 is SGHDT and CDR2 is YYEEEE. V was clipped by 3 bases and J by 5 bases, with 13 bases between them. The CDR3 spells CASSYRAPEDTQYF. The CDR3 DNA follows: TGTGCCAGCAGCTACCGGGCCCCGGAAGATACGCAGTATTTT.

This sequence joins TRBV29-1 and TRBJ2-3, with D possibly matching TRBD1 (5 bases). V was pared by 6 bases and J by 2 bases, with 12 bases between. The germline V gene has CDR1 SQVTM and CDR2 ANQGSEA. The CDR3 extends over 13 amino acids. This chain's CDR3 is CSVAGKITDTQYF. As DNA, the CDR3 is TGCAGCGTAGCAGGGAAGATCACAGATACGCAGTATTTT.

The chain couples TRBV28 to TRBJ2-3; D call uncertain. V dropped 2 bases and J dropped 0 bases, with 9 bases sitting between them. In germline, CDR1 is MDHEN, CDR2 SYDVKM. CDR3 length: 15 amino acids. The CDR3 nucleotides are TGTGCCAGCAGTTTAGACACGACTAGCACAGATACGCAGTATTTT. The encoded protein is CASSLDTTSTDTQYF.

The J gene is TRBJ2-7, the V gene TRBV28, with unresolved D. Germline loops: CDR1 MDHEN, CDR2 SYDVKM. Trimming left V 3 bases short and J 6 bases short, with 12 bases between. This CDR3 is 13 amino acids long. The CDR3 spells CASSFWASGEQYF. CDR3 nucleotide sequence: TGTGCCAGCAGTTTTTGGGCTTCGGGCGAGCAGTACTTC.

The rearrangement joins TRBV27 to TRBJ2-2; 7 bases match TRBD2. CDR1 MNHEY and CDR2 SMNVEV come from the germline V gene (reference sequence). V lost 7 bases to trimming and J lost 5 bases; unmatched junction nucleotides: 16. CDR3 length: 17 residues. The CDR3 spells CASTTTRPGGVTGELFF. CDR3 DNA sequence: TGTGCCAGCACCACCACCCGCCCGGGAGGAGTTACCGGGGAGCTGTTTTTT.

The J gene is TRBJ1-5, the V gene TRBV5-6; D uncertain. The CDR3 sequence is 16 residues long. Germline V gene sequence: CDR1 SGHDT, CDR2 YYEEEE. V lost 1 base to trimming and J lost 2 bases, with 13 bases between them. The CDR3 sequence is CASSLYWGRGNQPQHF. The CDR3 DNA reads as TGTGCCAGCAGCTTGTATTGGGGAAGGGGCAATCAGCCCCAGCATTTT.

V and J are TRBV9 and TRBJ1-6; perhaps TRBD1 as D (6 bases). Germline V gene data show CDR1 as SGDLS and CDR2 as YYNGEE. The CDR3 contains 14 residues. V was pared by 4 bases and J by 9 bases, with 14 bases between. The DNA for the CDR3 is TGTGCCAGCAGCCGGGGGGGGCGAGGTTCACCCCTCCACTTT. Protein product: CASSRGGRGSPLHF.

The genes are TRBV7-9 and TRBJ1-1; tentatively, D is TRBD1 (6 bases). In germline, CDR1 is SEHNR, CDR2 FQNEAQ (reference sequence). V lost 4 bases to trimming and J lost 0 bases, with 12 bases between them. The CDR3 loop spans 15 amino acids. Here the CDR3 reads CASSSWDIVNTEAFF. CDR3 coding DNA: TGTGCCAGCAGCTCCTGGGACATTGTGAACACTGAAGCTTTCTTT.

Written as DNA, the CDR3 is TGCGCCAGCAGCTTGTTTCCTGCGGGGGGAGAGACCCAGTACTTC. This gives the protein CASSLFPAGGETQYF. This chain uses TRBV5-1 with TRBJ2-5; the match to TRBD2 covers 8 bases. V shed 1 base and J 4 bases; nucleotides not matched to a gene: 6. Germline-derived CDR1 and CDR2 are SGHRS and YFSETQ. This CDR3 comprises 15 residues.

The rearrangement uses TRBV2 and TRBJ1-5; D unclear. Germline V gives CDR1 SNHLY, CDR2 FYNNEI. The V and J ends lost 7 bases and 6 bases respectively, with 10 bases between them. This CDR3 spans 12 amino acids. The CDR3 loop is CASKGESQPQHF. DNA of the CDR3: TGTGCCAGCAAGGGTGAATCTCAGCCCCAGCATTTT. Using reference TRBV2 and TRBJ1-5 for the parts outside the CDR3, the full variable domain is EPEVTQTPSHQVTQMGQEVILRCVPISNHLYFYWYRQILGQKVEFLVSFYNNEISEKSEIFDDQFSVERPDGSNFTLKIRSTKLEDSAMYFCASKGESQPQHFGDGTRLSIL.

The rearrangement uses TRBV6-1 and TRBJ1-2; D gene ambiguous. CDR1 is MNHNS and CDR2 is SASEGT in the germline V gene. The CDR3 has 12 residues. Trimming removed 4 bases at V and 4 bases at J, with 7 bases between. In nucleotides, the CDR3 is TGTGCCAGCAGTGTTGGGTTCTATGGCTACACCTTC. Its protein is CASSVGFYGYTF.

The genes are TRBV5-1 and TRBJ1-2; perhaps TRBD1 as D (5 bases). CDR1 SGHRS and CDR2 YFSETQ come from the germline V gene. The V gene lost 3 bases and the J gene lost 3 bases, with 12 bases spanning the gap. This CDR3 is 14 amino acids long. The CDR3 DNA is TGCGCCAGCAGCTCGAGCCGGGGGGACTATGGCTACACCTTC. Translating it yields CASSSSRGDYGYTF. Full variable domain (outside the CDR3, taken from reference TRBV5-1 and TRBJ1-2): KAGVTQTPRYLIKTRGQQVTLSCSPISGHRSVSWYQQTPGQGLQFLFEYFSETQRNKGNFPGRFSGRQFSNSRSEMNVSTLELGDSALYLCASSSSRGDYGYTFGSGTRLTVV.

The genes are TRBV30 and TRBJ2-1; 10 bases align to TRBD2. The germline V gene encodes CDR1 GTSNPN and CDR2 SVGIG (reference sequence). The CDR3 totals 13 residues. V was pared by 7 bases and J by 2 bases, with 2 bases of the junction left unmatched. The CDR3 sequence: CAFLAGAYNEQFF. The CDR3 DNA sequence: TGTGCCTTCCTAGCGGGGGCCTACAATGAGCAGTTCTTC.

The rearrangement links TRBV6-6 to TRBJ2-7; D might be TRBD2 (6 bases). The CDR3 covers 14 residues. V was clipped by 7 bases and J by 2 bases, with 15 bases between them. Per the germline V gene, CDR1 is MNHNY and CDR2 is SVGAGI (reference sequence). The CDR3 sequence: CASKAGNSPYEQYF. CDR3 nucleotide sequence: TGTGCCAGCAAGGCGGGAAACTCCCCCTACGAGCAGTACTTC.

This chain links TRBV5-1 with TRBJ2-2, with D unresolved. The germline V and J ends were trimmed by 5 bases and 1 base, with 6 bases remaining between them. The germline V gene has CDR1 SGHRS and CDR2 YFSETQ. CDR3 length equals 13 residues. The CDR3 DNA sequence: TGCGCCAGCAGGTCGGGGAACACCGGGGAGCTGTTTTTT. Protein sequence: CASRSGNTGELFF.

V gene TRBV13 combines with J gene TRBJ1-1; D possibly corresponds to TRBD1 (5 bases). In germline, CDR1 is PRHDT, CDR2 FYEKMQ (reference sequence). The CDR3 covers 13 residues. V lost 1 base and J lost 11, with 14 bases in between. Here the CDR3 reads CASSLEQVGRAFF. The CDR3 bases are TGTGCCAGCAGCTTAGAACAGGTTGGAAGGGCTTTCTTT.

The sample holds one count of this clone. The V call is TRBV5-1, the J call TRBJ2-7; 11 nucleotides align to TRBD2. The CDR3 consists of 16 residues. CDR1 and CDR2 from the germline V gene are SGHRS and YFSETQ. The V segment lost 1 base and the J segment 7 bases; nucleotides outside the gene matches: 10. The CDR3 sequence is CASSLSLAGGRSEQYF. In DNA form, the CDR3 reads TGCGCCAGCAGCTTGTCCCTAGCGGGAGGTCGTAGTGAGCAGTACTTC. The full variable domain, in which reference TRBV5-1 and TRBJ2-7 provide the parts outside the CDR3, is KAGVTQTPRYLIKTRGQQVTLSCSPISGHRSVSWYQQTPGQGLQFLFEYFSETQRNKGNFPGRFSGRQFSNSRSEMNVSTLELGDSALYLCASSLSLAGGRSEQYFGPGTRLTVT.

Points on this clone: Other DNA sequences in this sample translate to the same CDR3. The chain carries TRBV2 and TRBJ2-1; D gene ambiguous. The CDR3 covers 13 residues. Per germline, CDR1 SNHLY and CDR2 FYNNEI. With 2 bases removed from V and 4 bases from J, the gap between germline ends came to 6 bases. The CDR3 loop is CASSESRYNEQFF. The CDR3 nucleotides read TGTGCCAGCAGTGAATCCCGATACAATGAGCAGTTCTTC. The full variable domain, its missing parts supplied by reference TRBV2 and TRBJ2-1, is EPEVTQTPSHQVTQMGQEVILRCVPISNHLYFYWYRQILGQKVEFLVSFYNNEISEKSEIFDDQFSVERPDGSNFTLKIRSTKLEDSAMYFCASSESRYNEQFFGPGTRLTVL.

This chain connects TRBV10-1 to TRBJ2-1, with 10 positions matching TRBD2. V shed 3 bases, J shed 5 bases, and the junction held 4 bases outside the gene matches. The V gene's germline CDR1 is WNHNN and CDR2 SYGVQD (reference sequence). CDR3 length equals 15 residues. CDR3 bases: TGCGCCAGCAGTGACAGCCTAGCGGGAGACAATGAGCAGTTCTTC. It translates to CASSDSLAGDNEQFF.